This is a list of T cell receptor beta chains from one sample in a study of T cell repertoires and HLA-DP antigens. Measured with immunoSEQ multiplex PCR; TCRdb has only the in-frame clones, and not every one. The sample includes approximately 90,000 clones, about nine tenths of them seen just once. Which antigens these TCRs recognize remains unknown. The sequenced material came from CD4+ T cells from PBMCs. Receptors originate from a man aged 45-60 years in good health and CMV-seronegative. CDR3s include the opening cysteine and the closing phenylalanine or tryptophan. D genes are given only for firm matches. Only some rows state a clone size, as once, few, many or a class for expanded clones.

j_gene: TRBJ2-7
abundance: .
d_gene: TRBD2
v_gene: TRBV7-2
CDR3aa: CASSLRLAGEWYEQYF
CDR3nt: TGTGCCAGCAGCTTAAGACTAGCGGGAGAGTGGTACGAGCAGTACTTC

j_gene: TRBJ2-7
abundance: .
d_gene: TRBD2
v_gene: TRBV7-3
CDR3aa: CASSASRPGTSGGYEQYF
CDR3nt: TGTGCCAGCAGCGCCTCGCGACCCGGGACTAGCGGGGGCTACGAGCAGTACTTC

j_gene: TRBJ2-1
abundance: .
d_gene: TRBD2
v_gene: TRBV7-8
CDR3aa: CASSLDASGGAMYNEQFF
CDR3nt: TGTGCCAGCAGCTTAGATGCTAGCGGGGGGGCAATGTACAATGAGCAGTTCTTC

j_gene: TRBJ2-3
abundance: .
d_gene: .
v_gene: TRBV27
CDR3aa: CASSLWEDTDTQYF
CDR3nt: TGTGCCAGCAGTTTATGGGAGGACACAGATACGCAGTATTTT

j_gene: TRBJ1-5
abundance: .
d_gene: .
v_gene: TRBV10-3
CDR3aa: CAIGGGSNQPQHF
CDR3nt: TGTGCCATCGGGGGAGGAAGCAATCAGCCCCAGCATTTT

j_gene: TRBJ2-3
abundance: .
d_gene: TRBD2
v_gene: TRBV10-1
CDR3aa: CASSVETSGSTDTQYF
CDR3nt: TGCGCCAGCAGTGTGGAGACTAGCGGGAGTACAGATACGCAGTATTTT

j_gene: TRBJ1-2
abundance: .
d_gene: .
v_gene: TRBV7-8
CDR3aa: CASSLEAQANYGYTF
CDR3nt: TGTGCCAGCAGCTTAGAGGCGCAAGCTAACTATGGCTACACCTTC

j_gene: TRBJ2-7
abundance: .
d_gene: TRBD2
v_gene: TRBV27
CDR3aa: CASSTRTSGSLIGEQYF
CDR3nt: TGTGCCAGCAGTACGCGGACTAGCGGGAGCCTTATTGGCGAGCAGTACTTC

j_gene: TRBJ2-3
abundance: .
d_gene: .
v_gene: TRBV28
CDR3aa: CASSFLTSPDTQYF
CDR3nt: TGTGCCAGCAGTTTTTTGACTAGTCCAGATACGCAGTATTTT

j_gene: TRBJ1-6
abundance: .
d_gene: .
v_gene: TRBV9
CDR3aa: CASSPSPGYNSPLHF
CDR3nt: TGTGCCAGCAGCCCCTCCCCCGGGTATAATTCACCCCTCCACTTT

j_gene: TRBJ2-7
abundance: .
d_gene: .
v_gene: TRBV5-6
CDR3aa: CASSVDVGRYEQYF
CDR3nt: TGTGCCAGCAGCGTCGATGTTGGTCGCTACGAGCAGTACTTC

j_gene: TRBJ2-3
abundance: .
d_gene: TRBD2
v_gene: TRBV5-8
CDR3aa: CASSPRTSGGGTDTQYF
CDR3nt: TGTGCCAGCAGCCCACGGACTAGCGGAGGGGGCACAGATACGCAGTATTTT

j_gene: TRBJ2-7
abundance: .
d_gene: .
v_gene: TRBV7-9
CDR3aa: CASSSSGDTDEQYF
CDR3nt: TGTGCCAGCAGCTCCTCAGGGGACACCGACGAGCAGTACTTC

j_gene: TRBJ2-1
abundance: .
d_gene: .
v_gene: TRBV19
CDR3aa: CASSQSIYNEQFF
CDR3nt: TGTGCCAGTAGTCAGTCCATCTACAATGAGCAGTTCTTC

j_gene: TRBJ2-7
abundance: few
d_gene: TRBD1
v_gene: TRBV5-1
CDR3aa: CASSFAGTGDRYEQYF
CDR3nt: TGCGCCAGCAGCTTTGCGGGGACAGGGGACCGCTACGAGCAGTACTTC